The source of this T cell receptor (beta chain) is a study of shared clonotypes between healthy human individuals. Study observations and caveats: Sequencing depth was expected to affect clonotype sharing among donors. Donors were few, which limited the genetic and exposure-history diversity represented.

Trimming removed 5 bases from V and 8 bases from J, with 18 bases in between. The CDR3 is 14 residues long. The germline CDR1 and CDR2 sequences are MNHEY and SVGAGI. Regarding this clone: The antigen is undetermined.

Repertoires were generated with immunoSEQ multiplex PCR, while TCRdb's copy carries only in-frame clones and drops some. The sample contains 850,000 to 1,100,000 clones, roughly 80% of which appear only once. Donors were Caucasian adults residing in Nashville, Tennessee, USA. Division of CD4+ cells produced a CD45RA+ naive subset and a CD45RA-negative memory subset. The sequenced sample consisted of memory CD4+ T cells from PBMCs. Subset specified: CD45RA-negative fraction. The TCR comes from a man aged 18 to 30 in good health. Some clones in this sample may be carry-over from other donors' samples. The V gene is TRBV6-5, the J gene TRBJ1-2, with D perhaps TRBD1 (6 bases). The CDR3 DNA sequence: TGTGCCAGCAGTGAGGATGGGACAATGGGAGGCTACACCTTC. It specifies CASSEDGTMGGYTF.